These 14 T cell receptor beta chains were all obtained from the same sample, sequenced in a study of T cells after yellow fever vaccination. A single record per CDR3 protein comes from TCRdb applying MiXCR to the 5' RACE reads. The sample holds a few hundred thousand distinct CDR3 sequences, 3.6% seen once. The sequenced sample was PBMCs, obtained on the day of the yellow fever booster vaccination. These receptors were obtained from a man aged 18 to 35 who received the YFV17D yellow fever vaccine.

This clonotype was detected ten times or more. V is TRBV5-1 and J is TRBJ2-7; 8 nucleotides align to TRBD1. Germline lookup yields CDR1 SGHRS and CDR2 YFSETQ. This CDR3 comprises 14 residues. The trim removed 4 bases at V and 7 bases at J, leaving 10 bases unmatched. The CDR3 nucleotides are TGCGCCAGCAGCGGACTACAGGGGGTGGGGGAGCAGTACTTC. Amino acids: CASSGLQGVGEQYF.

This clonotype was seen a handful of times. V is TRBV4-1 and J is TRBJ2-7, with D possibly being TRBD1 or TRBD2 (5 bases each). Germline values: CDR1 MGHRA, CDR2 YSYEKL. Trimming took off 3 bases at V and 5 bases at J, with 11 bases between the two ends. The CDR3 contains 13 residues. The CDR3 DNA reads as TGCGCCAGCAGCCAGCTAGGGGAGCACGAGCAGTACTTC. It specifies CASSQLGEHEQYF.

In this sample, this clonotype turned up many times. The chain carries TRBV27 and TRBJ1-5, with a possible D match to TRBD1 (5 bases). The CDR3 has 14 residues. V gave up 2 bases and J gave up 2 bases, with 7 bases separating them. Germline V lookup: CDR1 MNHEY, CDR2 SMNVEV (reference sequence). The CDR3 nucleotides are TGTGCCAGCAGTTTAAGCAGGGGCAATCAGCCCCAGCATTTT. The encoded protein is CASSLSRGNQPQHF.

This clonotype was counted a few times. The rearrangement joins TRBV20-1 to TRBJ2-5, with 10 nucleotides matching TRBD1. This CDR3 is 14 amino acids long. V shed 5 bases, J shed 4 bases, and the junction held 7 bases outside the gene matches. Looked up from germline, CDR1 is DFQATT and CDR2 is SNEGSKA (reference sequence). CDR3 coding DNA: TGCAGTGCTCCTCTCCGGGACAGGGGAGAGACCCAGTACTTC. This sequence encodes CSAPLRDRGETQYF.

The chain carries TRBV5-6 and TRBJ2-7; D may be TRBD1 or TRBD2 (5 bases each). The V end was cut by 0 bases, the J end by 0 bases, with 13 bases between. Germline CDR1 is SGHDT and CDR2 is YYEEEE. This CDR3 region has 16 residues. For the CDR3, the DNA is TGTGCCAGCAGCTTGGATGGGGACGACAGCTCCTACGAGCAGTACGTC. This codes for CASSLDGDDSSYEQYV.

This clonotype was counted a few times. This chain joins TRBV2 and TRBJ2-1; TRBD2 matches at 7 bases. The V segment lost 6 bases and the J segment 5 bases; nucleotides outside the gene matches: 7. The germline V gene has CDR1 SNHLY and CDR2 FYNNEI. The CDR3 is 14 amino acids. The CDR3 region is CASRERGRDNEQFF. The CDR3 DNA reads as TGTGCCAGCAGGGAGCGGGGTAGGGACAATGAGCAGTTCTTC.

The table lists this clonotype with many counts. This chain joins TRBV4-2 and TRBJ2-7; the D gene could be TRBD1 or TRBD2 (5 bases each). Germline V CDR1 and CDR2: LGHNA, YNFKEQ. Trimming stripped 3 bases from V and 6 bases from J, with 12 bases between. CDR3 size: 13 residues. CDR3 DNA sequence: TGTGCCAGCAGCCATGTGGGGGAGTCCGAGCAGTACTTC. Amino acids: CASSHVGESEQYF.

This clonotype was observed many times. This sequence joins TRBV2 and TRBJ2-3; no clear D. The CDR3 covers 10 residues. The germline gives CDR1 SNHLY, CDR2 FYNNEI. Trimming took off 6 bases at V and 6 bases at J, with 4 bases between the two ends. CDR3 in DNA: TGTGCCAGCAGGCGCGATACGCAGTATTTT. Translation: CASRRDTQYF.

This clonotype was detected many times. The chain combines TRBV5-4 with TRBJ2-3, with 10 bases identical to TRBD1. V lost 0 bases, J lost 5 bases, and 6 bases stayed unmatched. Germline CDR1 is SGHNT and CDR2 is YYREEE (reference sequence). The CDR3 runs to 16 residues. The CDR3 is CASSLARGQGQDTQYF. The CDR3 DNA follows: TGTGCCAGCAGCTTGGCCAGGGGACAGGGGCAAGATACGCAGTATTTT.

Only a few counts were recorded for this clonotype. The V and J genes are TRBV12-3 or TRBV12-4 and TRBJ2-3; 8 nucleotides match TRBD2. The trim removed 6 bases at V and 6 bases at J, leaving 5 bases unmatched. The CDR3 is 13 amino acids. In nucleotides, the CDR3 is TGTGCCAGCAGGCGGGAGGAAGGGGATACGCAGTATTTT. The encoded protein is CASRREEGDTQYF.

Ten or more counts support this clonotype. This chain uses TRBV20-1 with TRBJ1-5; a possible D gene is TRBD1 (5 bases). V was cut by 1 base and J by 5 bases, with 9 bases left in between. CDR3 length: 13 residues. Germline assignment: CDR1 DFQATT and CDR2 SNEGSKA (reference sequence). CDR3 sequence reads: CSARGQGYQPQHF. In nucleotides, the CDR3 is TGCAGTGCTAGAGGTCAGGGATATCAGCCCCAGCATTTT.

The V call is TRBV11-2, the J call TRBJ1-6, with 8 bases that match TRBD1. Germline V gives CDR1 SGHAT, CDR2 FQNNGV. CDR3 length equals 11 residues. The J segment lost 17 bases and the V segment lost 4 bases, leaving 4 bases of the junction unmatched. The CDR3, as DNA: TGTGCCAGCAGCTCGGACAGGGTCGTCCACTTT. Its protein product is CASSSDRVVHF.

This clonotype has ten or more counts. CDR3 region: CASSLDVISPLHF. The CDR3 coding sequence is TGCGCCAGCAGCTTGGATGTAATTTCACCCCTCCACTTT. The chain joins TRBV5-1 to TRBJ1-6; D is ambiguous. The germline V and J ends were trimmed by 0 bases and 9 bases, with 7 bases remaining between them. This CDR3 region has 13 residues. The germline V gene has CDR1 SGHRS and CDR2 YFSETQ.

The table lists this clonotype with a few counts. The chain is built from TRBV4-2 and TRBJ1-5; D might be TRBD1 (5 bases). Germline CDR1 reads LGHNA; CDR2 reads YNFKEQ. V lost 0 bases and J 3 bases, leaving 12 bases between the germline ends. The CDR3 spans 16 residues. This chain's CDR3 is CASSQDRGRDNQPQHF. CDR3 in DNA: TGTGCCAGCAGCCAAGATCGGGGCAGGGACAATCAGCCCCAGCATTTT.